This TCR beta chain was documented in a study of T cell responses to AZD1222 COVID-19 vaccine. Study-wide results and limits: White British people made up most donors, females outnumbered males, and clonal diversity was possibly underestimated. Vaccine-related CD4 TCRs covered spike, predominating at 160-218 and 743-854.

Trimming cost V 7 bases and J 4 bases, with 16 bases left between them. The CDR3 covers 13 residues. Germline-derived CDR1 and CDR2 are SQVTM and ANQGSEA. Concerning this clone itself: As yet, its antigen is unknown.

This table comes from immunoSEQ multiplex PCR, and its TCRdb copy is limited to in-frame clones, with some not included. Of 150,000 to 200,000 clones in the sample, 85% to 90% were seen once. The sequenced sample was peripheral blood, obtained on day 0 of AZD1222 vaccination. The gene calls are TRBV29-1 and TRBJ1-1; D might be TRBD1 (5 bases). This sequence originates from an adult in good health. The CDR3 spells CSGGGGASTEAFF. The CDR3, as DNA: TGCAGCGGAGGCGGTGGGGCGAGCACTGAAGCTTTCTTT.